This TCR beta chain was found in a study of CD8+ T cells in alopecia areata. Across the whole study: Percentage of affected scalp area was the basis on which treated patients' severity was scored.

cDNA serving as the sequencing template came from extracted, reverse transcribed RNA. Only in-frame clones appear in the TCRdb table, and some are missing; sequencing was by immunoSEQ multiplex PCR. The sample lists 160,000 or so clones, roughly two thirds occurring once. The CDR3 has 12 residues. V was shortened by 3 bases and J by 4 bases, with 3 bases between the two germline ends. Germline loops: CDR1 SNHLY, CDR2 FYNNEI. Treatment noted: oral pan-JAK inhibitor, 5-10 mg twice daily. The J gene is TRBJ2-2, the V gene TRBV2, with D unclear. The clonotype originates from a human donor with alopecia areata. The sample in question was CD4+ T cells sorted from blood, obtained at week 4, from a patient treated with tofacitinib. The CDR3 sequence: CASSEGTGELFF. The CDR3 nucleotides read TGTGCCAGCAGTGAGGGCACCGGGGAGCTGTTTTTT.